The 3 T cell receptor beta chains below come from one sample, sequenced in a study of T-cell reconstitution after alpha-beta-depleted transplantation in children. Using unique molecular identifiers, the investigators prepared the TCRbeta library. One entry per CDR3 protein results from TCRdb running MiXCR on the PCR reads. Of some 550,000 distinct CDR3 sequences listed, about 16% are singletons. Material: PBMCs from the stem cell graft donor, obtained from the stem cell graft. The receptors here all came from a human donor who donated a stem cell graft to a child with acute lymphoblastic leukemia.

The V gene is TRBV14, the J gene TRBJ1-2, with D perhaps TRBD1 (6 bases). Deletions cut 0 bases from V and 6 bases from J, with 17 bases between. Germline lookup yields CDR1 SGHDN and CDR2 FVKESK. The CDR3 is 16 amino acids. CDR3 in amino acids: CASSQDSRGKEDGYTF. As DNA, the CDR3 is TGTGCCAGCAGCCAAGATTCCAGGGGCAAAGAGGATGGCTACACCTTC. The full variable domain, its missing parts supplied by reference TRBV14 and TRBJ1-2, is EAGVTQFPSHSVIEKGQTVTLRCDPISGHDNLYWYRRVMGKEIKFLLHFVKESKQDESGMPNNRFLAERTGGTYSTLKVQPAELEDSGVYFCASSQDSRGKEDGYTFGSGTRLTVV.

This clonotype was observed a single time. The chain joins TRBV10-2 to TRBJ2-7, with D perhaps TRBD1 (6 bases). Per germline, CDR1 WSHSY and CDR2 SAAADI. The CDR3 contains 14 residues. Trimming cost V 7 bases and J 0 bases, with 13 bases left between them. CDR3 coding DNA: TGCGCCAGCACTGGGACACAGAGCTCCTACGAGCAGTACTTC. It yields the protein CASTGTQSSYEQYF.

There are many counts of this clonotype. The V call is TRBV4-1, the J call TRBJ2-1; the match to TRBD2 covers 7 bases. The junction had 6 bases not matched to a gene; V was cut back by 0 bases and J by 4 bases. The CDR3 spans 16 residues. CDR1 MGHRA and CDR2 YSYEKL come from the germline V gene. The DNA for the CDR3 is TGCGCCAGCAGCCAAGAAGCCCAGCGGGAATACAATGAGCAGTTCTTC. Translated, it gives CASSQEAQREYNEQFF.